This T cell receptor beta chain was documented in a study of OX40 agonist ivuxolimab in advanced cancers. Study information: Hepatocellular carcinoma, melanoma, renal cell or head and neck cancer affected the dose-escalation patients. Study results and limitations: Both CD4+ and CD8+ T cell populations in blood had undergone clonal expansion by week 6 at 0.1 to 3.0 mg/kg.

This clone turned up a few times. Antigen: not known. CDR3 size: 14 residues. V lost 3 bases and J lost 1, with 7 bases in between. The germline CDR1 and CDR2 sequences are SGHVS and FQNEAQ. Sequencing used immunoSEQ multiplex PCR; TCRdb keeps in-frame clones, though not all of them. Of about 91,000 clones listed, around nine tenths are singletons. This clonotype was obtained from an adult with an advanced solid tumor such as melanoma, head and neck, liver or kidney cancer. The source material was CD4+ or CD8+ T cells sorted from blood, sampled in a trial of the OX40 agonist ivuxolimab. The chain links TRBV7-8 to TRBJ1-5, with a tentative D call TRBD1 (5 bases). CDR3 loop: CASSFRGSNQPQHF. The DNA for the CDR3 is TGTGCCAGCAGCTTTCGGGGGAGCAATCAGCCCCAGCATTTT.